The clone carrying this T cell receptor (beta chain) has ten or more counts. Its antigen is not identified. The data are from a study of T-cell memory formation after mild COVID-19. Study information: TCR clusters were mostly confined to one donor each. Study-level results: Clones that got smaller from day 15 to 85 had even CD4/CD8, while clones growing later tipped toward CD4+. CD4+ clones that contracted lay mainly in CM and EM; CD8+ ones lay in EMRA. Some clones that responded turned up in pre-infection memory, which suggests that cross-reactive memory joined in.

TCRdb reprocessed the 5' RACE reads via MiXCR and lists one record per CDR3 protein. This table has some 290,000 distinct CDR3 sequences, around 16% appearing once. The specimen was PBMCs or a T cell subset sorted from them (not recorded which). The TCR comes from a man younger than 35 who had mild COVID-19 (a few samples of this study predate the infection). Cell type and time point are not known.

In nucleotides, the CDR3 is TGTGCCGTAACGGACAGGGATAATTCACCCCTCCACTTT. Residues: CAVTDRDNSPLHF. The chain uses TRBV6-5 and TRBJ1-6, with 8 bases aligning to TRBD1. Germline V CDR1 and CDR2: MNHEY, SVGAGI. Losses at the gene ends were 11 bases for V and 5 bases for J; bases not matched to a gene: 5. CDR3 length: 13 amino acids.